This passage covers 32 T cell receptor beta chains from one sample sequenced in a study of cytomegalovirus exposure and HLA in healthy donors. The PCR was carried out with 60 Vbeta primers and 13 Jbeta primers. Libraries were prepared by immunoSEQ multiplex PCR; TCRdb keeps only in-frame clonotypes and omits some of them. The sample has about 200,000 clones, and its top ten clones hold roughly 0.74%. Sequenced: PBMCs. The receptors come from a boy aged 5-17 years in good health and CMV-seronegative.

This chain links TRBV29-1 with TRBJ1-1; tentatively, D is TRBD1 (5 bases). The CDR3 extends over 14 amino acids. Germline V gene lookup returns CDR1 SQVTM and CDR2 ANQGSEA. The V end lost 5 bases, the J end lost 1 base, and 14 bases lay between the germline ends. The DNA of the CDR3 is TGCAGCGTTCTGAGGACAACCCAGAACACTGAAGCTTTCTTT. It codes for CSVLRTTQNTEAFF.

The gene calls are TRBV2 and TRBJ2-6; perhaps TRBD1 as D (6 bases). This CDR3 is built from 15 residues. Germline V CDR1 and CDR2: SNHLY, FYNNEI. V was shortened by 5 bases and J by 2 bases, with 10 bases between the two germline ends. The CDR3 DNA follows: TGTGCCAGCAGTCCCTCAGGGGCTGGGGCCAACGTCCTGACTTTC. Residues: CASSPSGAGANVLTF.

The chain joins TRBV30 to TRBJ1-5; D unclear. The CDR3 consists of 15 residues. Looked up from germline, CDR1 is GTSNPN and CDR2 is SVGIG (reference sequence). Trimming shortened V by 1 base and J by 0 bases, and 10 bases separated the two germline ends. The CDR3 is CAWSGGSFSNQPQHF. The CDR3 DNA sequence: TGTGCCTGGAGTGGCGGGAGTTTTAGCAATCAGCCCCAGCATTTT.

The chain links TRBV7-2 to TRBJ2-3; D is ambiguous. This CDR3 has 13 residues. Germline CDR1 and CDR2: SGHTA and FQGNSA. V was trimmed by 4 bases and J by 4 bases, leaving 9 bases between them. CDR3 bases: TGTGCCAGCAGCTACCTAGGCTCAGATACGCAGTATTTT. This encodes CASSYLGSDTQYF.

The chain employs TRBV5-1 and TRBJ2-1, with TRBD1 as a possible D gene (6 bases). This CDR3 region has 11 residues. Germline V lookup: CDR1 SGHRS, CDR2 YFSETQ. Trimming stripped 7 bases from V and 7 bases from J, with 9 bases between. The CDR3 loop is CASGTGNEQFF. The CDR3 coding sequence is TGCGCCAGCGGTACAGGGAATGAGCAGTTCTTC.

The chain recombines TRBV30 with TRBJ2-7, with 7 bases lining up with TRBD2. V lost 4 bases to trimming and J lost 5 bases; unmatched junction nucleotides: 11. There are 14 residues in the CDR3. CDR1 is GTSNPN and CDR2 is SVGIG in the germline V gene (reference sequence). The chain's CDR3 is CAWTTGGGINEQYF. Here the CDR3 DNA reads TGTGCCTGGACTACGGGGGGAGGGATAAACGAGCAGTACTTC.

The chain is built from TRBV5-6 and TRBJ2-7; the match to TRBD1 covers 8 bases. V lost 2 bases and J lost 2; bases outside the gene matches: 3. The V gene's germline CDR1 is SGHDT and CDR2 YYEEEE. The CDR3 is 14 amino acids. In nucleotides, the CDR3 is TGTGCCAGCAGCTTCGGGACAGGAACCTACGAGCAGTACTTC. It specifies CASSFGTGTYEQYF.

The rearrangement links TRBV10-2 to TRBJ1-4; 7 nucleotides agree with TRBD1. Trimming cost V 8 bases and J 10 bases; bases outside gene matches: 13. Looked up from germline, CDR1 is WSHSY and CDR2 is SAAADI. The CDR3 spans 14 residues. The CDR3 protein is CASSRGGGNGKLFF. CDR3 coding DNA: TGCGCCAGCTCCCGAGGAGGGGGCAACGGAAAACTGTTTTTT.

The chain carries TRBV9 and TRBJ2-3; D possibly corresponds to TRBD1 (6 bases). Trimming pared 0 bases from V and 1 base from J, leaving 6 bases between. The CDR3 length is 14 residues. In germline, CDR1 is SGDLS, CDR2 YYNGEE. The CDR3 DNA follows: TGTGCCAGCAGCGTAGGGGGGCGCACAGATACGCAGTATTTT. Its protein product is CASSVGGRTDTQYF.

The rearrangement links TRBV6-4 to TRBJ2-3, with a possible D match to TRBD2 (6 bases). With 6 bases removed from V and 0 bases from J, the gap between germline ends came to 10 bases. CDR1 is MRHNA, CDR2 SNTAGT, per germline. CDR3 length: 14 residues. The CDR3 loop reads CASSRGGSTDTQYF. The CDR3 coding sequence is TGTGCCAGCAGCCGCGGAGGGAGCACAGATACGCAGTATTTT.

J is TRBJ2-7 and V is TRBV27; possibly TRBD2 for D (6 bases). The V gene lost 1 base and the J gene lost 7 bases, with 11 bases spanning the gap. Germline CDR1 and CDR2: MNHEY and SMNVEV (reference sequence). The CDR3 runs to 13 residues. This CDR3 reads CASSLYPGGEQYF. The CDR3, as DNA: TGTGCCAGCAGTTTATACCCCGGGGGTGAGCAGTACTTC.

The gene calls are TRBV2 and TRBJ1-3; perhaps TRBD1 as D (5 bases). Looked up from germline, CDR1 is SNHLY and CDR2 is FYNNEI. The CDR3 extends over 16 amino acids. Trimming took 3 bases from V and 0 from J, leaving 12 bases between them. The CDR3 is CASSDRDSYSGNTIYF. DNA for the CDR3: TGTGCCAGCAGTGACCGCGACAGTTACTCTGGAAACACCATATATTTT. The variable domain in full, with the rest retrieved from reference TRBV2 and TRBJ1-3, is EPEVTQTPSHQVTQMGQEVILRCVPISNHLYFYWYRQILGQKVEFLVSFYNNEISEKSEIFDDQFSVERPDGSNFTLKIRSTKLEDSAMYFCASSDRDSYSGNTIYFGEGSWLTVV.

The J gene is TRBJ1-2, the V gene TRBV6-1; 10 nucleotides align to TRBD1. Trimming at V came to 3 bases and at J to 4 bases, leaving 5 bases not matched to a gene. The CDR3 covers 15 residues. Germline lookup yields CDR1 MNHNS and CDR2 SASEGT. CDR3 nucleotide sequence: TGTGCCAGCAGTGAGACAGGGGGCGCGAGCTATGGCTACACCTTC. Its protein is CASSETGGASYGYTF.

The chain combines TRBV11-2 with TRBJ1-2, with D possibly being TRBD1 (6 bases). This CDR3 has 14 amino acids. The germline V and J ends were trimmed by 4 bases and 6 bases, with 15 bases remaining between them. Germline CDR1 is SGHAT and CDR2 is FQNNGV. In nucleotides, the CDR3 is TGTGCCAGCAGCTCAATCGGGACACCGGATGGCTACACCTTC. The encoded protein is CASSSIGTPDGYTF.

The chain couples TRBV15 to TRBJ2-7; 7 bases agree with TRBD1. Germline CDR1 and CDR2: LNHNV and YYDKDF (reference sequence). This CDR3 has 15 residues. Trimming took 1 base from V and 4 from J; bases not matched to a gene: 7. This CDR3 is CATSRVGTGAYEQYF. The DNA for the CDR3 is TGTGCCACCAGCAGAGTAGGAACAGGGGCGTACGAGCAGTACTTC.

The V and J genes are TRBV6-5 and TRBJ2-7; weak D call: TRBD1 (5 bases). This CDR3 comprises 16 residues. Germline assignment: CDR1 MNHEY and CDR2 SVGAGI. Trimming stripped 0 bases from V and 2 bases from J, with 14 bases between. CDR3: CASSYSSRALTYEQYF. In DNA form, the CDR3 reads TGTGCCAGCAGTTACTCCTCCAGGGCATTAACCTACGAGCAGTACTTC.

Here the CDR3 reads CASSSDYGYTF. The CDR3 DNA sequence: TGTGCCAGCAGTTCCGACTATGGCTACACCTTC. The gene calls are TRBV6-5 and TRBJ1-2; D uncertain. V was cut by 4 bases and J by 3 bases, with 3 bases left in between. Germline V CDR1 and CDR2: MNHEY, SVGAGI. This CDR3 spans 11 amino acids.

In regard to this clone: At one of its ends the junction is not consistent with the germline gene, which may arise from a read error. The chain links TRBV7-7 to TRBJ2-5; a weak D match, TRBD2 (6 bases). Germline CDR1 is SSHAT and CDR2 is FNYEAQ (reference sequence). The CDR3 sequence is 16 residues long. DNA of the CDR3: TGTGCTAGCAGCTTAGTGGTTGACGGGGGTAGAGAGACCCAGTACTTC. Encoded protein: CASSLVVDGGRETQYF.

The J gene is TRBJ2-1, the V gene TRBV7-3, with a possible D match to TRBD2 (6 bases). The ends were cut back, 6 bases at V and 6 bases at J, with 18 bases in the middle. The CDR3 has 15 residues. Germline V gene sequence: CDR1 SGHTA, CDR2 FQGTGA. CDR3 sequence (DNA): TGTGCCAGCAGTTTAGGCGGGACGGCCGGCAATGAGCAGTTCTTC. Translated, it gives CASSLGGTAGNEQFF.

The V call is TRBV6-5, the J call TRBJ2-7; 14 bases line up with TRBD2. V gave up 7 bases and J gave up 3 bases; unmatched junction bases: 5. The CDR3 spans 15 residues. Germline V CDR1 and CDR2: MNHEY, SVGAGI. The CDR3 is CASTPGLAGGYEQYF. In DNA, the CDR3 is TGTGCCAGCACCCCCGGACTAGCGGGGGGCTACGAGCAGTACTTC.

CDR3 in amino acids: CASSLAGGRTDTQYF. CDR3 bases: TGTGCCAGCAGCTTAGCCGGGGGGCGGACAGATACGCAGTATTTT. The chain recombines TRBV7-2 with TRBJ2-3; D possibly corresponds to TRBD2 (7 bases). The CDR3 consists of 15 residues. Between the trimmed V and J ends, which lost 0 bases and 3 bases, there was a span of 10 bases. Germline V gene data show CDR1 as SGHTA and CDR2 as FQGNSA.

The CDR3: CASSPDSSYEQYF. The CDR3 DNA is TGTGCCAGCAGCCCCGACAGCTCCTACGAGCAGTACTTC. The chain uses TRBV7-8 and TRBJ2-7, with D maybe TRBD1 (5 bases). The CDR3 runs 13 residues. Trimming stripped 5 bases from V and 0 bases from J, with 8 bases between. The germline V gene encodes CDR1 SGHVS and CDR2 FQNEAQ.

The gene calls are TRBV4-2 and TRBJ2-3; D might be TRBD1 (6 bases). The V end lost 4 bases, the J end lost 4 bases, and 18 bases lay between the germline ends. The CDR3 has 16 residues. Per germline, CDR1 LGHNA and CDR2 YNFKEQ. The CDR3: CASSRDQGSGADTQYF. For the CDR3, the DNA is TGTGCCAGCAGCCGGGACCAGGGGTCTGGGGCAGATACGCAGTATTTT.

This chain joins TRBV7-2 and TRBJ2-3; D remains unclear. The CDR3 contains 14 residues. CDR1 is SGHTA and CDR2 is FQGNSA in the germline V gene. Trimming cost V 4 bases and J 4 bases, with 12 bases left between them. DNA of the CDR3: TGTGCCAGCAGCTCATCCTTGGGCCCAGATACGCAGTATTTT. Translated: CASSSSLGPDTQYF. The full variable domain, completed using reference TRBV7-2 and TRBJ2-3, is GAGVSQSPSNKVTEKGKDVELRCDPISGHTALYWYRQSLGQGLEFLIYFQGNSAPDKSGLPSDRFSAERTGGSVSTLTIQRTQQEDSAVYLCASSSSLGPDTQYFGPGTRLTVL.

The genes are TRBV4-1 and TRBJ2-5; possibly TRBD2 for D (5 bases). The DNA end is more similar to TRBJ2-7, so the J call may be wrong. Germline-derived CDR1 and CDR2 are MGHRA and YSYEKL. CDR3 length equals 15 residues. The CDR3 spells CASSQAGSTSYEQYF. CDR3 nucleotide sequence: TGCGCCAGCAGCCAAGCTGGGAGTACCTCCTACGAGCAGTACTTC.

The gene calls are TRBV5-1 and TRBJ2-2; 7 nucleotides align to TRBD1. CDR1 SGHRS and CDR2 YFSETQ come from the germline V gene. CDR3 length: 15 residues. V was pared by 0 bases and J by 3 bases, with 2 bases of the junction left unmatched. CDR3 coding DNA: TGCGCCAGCAGCTTGGGACAGGGATACACCGGGGAGCTGTTTTTT. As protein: CASSLGQGYTGELFF.

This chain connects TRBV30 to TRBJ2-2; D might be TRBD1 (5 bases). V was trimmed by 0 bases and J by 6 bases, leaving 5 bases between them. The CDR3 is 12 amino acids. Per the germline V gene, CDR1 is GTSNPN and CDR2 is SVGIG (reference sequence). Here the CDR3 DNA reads TGTGCCTGGAGTGTGGGGCCCGGGGAGCTGTTTTTT. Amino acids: CAWSVGPGELFF.

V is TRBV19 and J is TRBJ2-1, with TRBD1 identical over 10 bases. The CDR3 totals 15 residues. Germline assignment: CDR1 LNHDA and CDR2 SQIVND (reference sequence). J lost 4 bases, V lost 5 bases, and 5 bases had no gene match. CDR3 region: CASSSGTGEYNEQFF. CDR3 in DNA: TGTGCCAGTAGTTCCGGGACAGGGGAATACAATGAGCAGTTCTTC.

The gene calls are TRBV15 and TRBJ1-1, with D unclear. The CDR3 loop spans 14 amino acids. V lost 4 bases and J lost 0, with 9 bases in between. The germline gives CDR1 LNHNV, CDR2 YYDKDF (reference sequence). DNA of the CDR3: TGTGCCACCAGCATATTACAGATGAACACTGAAGCTTTCTTT. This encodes CATSILQMNTEAFF.

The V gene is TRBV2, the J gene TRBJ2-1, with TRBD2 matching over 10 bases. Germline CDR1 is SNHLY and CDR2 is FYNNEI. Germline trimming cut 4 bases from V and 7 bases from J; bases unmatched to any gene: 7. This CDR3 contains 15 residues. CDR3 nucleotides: TGTGCCAGCAGTGTAAGCGGGGGGGAAGGTAATGAGCAGTTCTTC. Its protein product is CASSVSGGEGNEQFF.

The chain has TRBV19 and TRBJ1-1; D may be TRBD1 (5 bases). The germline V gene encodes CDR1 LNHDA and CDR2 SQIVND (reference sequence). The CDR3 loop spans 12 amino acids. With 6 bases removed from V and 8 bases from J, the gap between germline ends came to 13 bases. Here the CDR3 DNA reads TGTGCCAGTAGAATTGGGGCTTCGGAAGCTTTCTTT. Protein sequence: CASRIGASEAFF. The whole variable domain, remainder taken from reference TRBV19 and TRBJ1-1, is DGGITQSPKYLFRKEGQNVTLSCEQNLNHDAMYWYRQDPGQGLRLIYYSQIVNDFQKGDIAEGYSVSREKKESFPLTVTSAQKNPTAFYLCASRIGASEAFFGQGTRLTVV.

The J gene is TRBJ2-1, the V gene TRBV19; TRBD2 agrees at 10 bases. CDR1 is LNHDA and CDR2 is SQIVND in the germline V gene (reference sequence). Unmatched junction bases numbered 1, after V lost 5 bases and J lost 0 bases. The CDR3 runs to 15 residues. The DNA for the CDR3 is TGTGCCAGTAGTGCTAGCGGGAGCTCCTACAATGAGCAGTTCTTC. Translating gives CASSASGSSYNEQFF.